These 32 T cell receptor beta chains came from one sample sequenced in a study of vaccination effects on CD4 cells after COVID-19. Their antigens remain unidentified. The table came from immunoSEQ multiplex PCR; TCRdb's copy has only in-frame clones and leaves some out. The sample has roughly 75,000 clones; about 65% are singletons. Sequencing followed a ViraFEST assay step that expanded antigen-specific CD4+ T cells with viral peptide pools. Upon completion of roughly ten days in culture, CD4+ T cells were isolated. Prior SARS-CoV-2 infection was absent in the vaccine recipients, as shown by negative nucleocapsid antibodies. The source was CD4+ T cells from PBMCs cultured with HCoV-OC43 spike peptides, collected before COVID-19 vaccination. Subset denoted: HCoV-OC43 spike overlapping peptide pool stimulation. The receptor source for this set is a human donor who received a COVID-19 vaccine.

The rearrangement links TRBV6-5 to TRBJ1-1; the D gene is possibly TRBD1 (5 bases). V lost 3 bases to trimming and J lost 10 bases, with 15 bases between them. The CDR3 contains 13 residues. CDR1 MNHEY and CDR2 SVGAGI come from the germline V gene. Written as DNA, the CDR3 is TGTGCCAGCAGTTATTCGGGGCGGGTGGGAGCTTTCTTT. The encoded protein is CASSYSGRVGAFF.

The CDR3 region has the DNA TGTGCCAGCAGCTTGATCGGCCAGGGGAATGAAAAACTGTTTTTT. Its translation: CASSLIGQGNEKLFF. The rearrangement links TRBV5-5 to TRBJ1-4, with a tentative D call TRBD1 (6 bases). The CDR3 is 15 residues long. Per germline, CDR1 SGHKS and CDR2 YYEKEE (reference sequence). Between the trimmed V and J ends, which lost 1 base and 5 bases, there was a span of 12 bases.

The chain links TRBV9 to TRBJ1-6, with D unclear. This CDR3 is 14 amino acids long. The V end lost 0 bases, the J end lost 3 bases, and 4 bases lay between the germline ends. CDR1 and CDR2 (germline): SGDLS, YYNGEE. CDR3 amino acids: CASSVDSYNSPLHF. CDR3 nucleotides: TGTGCCAGCAGCGTAGACAGCTATAATTCACCCCTCCACTTT.

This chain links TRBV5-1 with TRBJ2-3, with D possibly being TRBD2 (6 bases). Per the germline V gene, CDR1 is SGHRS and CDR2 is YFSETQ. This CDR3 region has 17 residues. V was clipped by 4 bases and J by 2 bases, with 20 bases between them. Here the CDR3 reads CASSPNLAGSPTDTQYF. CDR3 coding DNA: TGCGCCAGCAGCCCGAATCTCGCGGGGTCCCCCACAGATACGCAGTATTTT.

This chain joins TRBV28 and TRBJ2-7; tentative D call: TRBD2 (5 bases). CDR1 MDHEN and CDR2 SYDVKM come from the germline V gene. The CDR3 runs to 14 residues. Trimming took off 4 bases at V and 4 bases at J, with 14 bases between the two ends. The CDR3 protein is CASSSSGNLYEQYV. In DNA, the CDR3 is TGTGCCAGCAGTTCGTCGGGGAACCTTTACGAGCAGTACGTC.

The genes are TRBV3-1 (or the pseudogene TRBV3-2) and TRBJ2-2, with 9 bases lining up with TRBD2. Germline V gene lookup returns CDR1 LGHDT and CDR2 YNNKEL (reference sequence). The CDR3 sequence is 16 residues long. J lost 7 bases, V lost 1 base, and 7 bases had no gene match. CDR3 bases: TGTGCCAGCAGCCAAGGGCTAGCGGGGACATTCGGGGAGCTGTTTTTT. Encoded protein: CASSQGLAGTFGELFF.

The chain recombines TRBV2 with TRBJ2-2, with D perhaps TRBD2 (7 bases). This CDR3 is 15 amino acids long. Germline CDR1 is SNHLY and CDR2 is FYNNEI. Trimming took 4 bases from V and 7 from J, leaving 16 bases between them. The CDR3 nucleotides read TGTGCCAGCAGTGGTGGGGGGGGCAGGAACGGGGAGCTGTTTTTT. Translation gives CASSGGGGRNGELFF. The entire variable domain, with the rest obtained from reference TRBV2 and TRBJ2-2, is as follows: EPEVTQTPSHQVTQMGQEVILRCVPISNHLYFYWYRQILGQKVEFLVSFYNNEISEKSEIFDDQFSVERPDGSNFTLKIRSTKLEDSAMYFCASSGGGGRNGELFFGEGSRLTVL.

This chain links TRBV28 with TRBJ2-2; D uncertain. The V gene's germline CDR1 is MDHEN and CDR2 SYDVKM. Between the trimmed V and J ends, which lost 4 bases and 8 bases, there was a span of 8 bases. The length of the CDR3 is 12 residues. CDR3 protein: CASSSSRGELFF. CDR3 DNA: TGTGCCAGCAGTTCCTCCCGAGGGGAGCTGTTTTTT.

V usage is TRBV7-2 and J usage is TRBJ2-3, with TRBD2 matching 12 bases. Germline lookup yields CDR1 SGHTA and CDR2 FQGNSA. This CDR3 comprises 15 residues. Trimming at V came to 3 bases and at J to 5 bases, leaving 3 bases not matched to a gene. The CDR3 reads CASSLASGGVDTQYF. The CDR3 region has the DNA TGTGCCAGCAGCTTGGCTAGCGGGGGGGTAGATACGCAGTATTTT. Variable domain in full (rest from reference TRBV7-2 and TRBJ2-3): GAGVSQSPSNKVTEKGKDVELRCDPISGHTALYWYRQSLGQGLEFLIYFQGNSAPDKSGLPSDRFSAERTGGSVSTLTIQRTQQEDSAVYLCASSLASGGVDTQYFGPGTRLTVL.

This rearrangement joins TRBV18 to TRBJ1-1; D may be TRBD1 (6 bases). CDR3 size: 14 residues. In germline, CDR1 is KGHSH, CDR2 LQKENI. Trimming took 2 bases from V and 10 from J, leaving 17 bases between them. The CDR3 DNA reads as TGTGCCAGCTCACCAGGGATTGCAGGGGAAAGAGCTTTCTTT. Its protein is CASSPGIAGERAFF.

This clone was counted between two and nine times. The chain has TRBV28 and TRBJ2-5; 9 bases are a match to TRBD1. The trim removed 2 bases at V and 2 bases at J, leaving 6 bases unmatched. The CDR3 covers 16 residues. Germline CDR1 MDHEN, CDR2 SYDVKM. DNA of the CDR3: TGTGCCAGCAGTTTACTAGGGACAGGGTCGCAAGAGACCCAGTACTTC. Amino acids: CASSLLGTGSQETQYF.

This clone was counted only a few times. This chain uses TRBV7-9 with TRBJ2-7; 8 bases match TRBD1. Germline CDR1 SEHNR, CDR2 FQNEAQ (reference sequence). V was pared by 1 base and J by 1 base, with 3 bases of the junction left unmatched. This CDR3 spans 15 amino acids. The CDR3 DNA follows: TGTGCCAGCAGCTTAGGGACAGGGCGGTCCTACGAGCAGTACGTC. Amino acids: CASSLGTGRSYEQYV.

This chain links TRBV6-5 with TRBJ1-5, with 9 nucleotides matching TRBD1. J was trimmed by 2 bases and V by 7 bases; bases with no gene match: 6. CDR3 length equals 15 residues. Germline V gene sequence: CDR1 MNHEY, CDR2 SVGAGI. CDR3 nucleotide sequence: TGTGCCAGCAAGCCACAGGGGGCCGGCAATCAGCCCCAGCATTTT. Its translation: CASKPQGAGNQPQHF.

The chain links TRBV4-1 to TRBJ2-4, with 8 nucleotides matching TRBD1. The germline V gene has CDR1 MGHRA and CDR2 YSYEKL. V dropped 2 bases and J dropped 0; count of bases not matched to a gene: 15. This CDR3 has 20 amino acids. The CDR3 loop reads CASSQSSRTGILLAKNIQYF. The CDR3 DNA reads TGCGCCAGCAGCCAATCTAGTAGGACAGGGATACTACTAGCCAAAAACATTCAGTACTTC.

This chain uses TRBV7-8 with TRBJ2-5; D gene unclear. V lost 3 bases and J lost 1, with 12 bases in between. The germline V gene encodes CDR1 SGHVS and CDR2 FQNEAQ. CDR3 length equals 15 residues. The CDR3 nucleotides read TGTGCCAGCAGCTTTCAGGCTAACATCCAAGAGACCCAGTACTTC. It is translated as CASSFQANIQETQYF.

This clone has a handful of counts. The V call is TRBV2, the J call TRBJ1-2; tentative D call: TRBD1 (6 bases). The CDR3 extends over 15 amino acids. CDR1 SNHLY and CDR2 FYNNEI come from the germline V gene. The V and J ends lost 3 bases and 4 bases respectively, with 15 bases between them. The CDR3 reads CASSEGAVVGYGYTF. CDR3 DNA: TGTGCCAGCAGTGAGGGGGCAGTTGTTGGCTATGGCTACACCTTC.

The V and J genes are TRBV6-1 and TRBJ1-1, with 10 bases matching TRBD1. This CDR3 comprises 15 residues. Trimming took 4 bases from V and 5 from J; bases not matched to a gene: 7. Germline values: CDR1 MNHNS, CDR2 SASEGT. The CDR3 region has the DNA TGTGCCAGCAGTGGACAGGGGGCAAGGGATACTGAAGCTTTCTTT. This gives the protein CASSGQGARDTEAFF.

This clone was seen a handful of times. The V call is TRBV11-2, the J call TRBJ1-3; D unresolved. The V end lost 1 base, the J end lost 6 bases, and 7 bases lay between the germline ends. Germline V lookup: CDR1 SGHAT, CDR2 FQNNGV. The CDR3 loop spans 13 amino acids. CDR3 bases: TGTGCCAGCAGCTTAGGGCCTACAAACACCATATATTTT. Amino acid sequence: CASSLGPTNTIYF.

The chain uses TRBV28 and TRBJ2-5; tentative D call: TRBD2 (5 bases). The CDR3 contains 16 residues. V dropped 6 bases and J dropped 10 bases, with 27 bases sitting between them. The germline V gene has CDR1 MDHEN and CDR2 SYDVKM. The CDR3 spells CASSRVEEAPIFGQYF. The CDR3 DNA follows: TGTGCCAGCAGCCGGGTTGAGGAGGCCCCCATTTTCGGCCAGTACTTC.

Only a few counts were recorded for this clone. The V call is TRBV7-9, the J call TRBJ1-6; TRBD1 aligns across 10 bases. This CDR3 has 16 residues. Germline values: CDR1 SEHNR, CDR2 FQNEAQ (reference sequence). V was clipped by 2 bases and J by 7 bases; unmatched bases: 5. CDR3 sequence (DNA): TGTGCCAGCAGCTTATTGGGGGGACAGGGGAATTCACCCCTCCACTTT. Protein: CASSLLGGQGNSPLHF.

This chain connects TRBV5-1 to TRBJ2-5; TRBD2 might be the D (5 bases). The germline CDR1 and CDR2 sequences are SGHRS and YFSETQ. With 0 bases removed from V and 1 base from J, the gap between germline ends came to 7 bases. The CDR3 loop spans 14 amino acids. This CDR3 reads CASSLGGSQETQYF. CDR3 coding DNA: TGCGCCAGCAGCTTGGGAGGGTCCCAAGAGACCCAGTACTTC.

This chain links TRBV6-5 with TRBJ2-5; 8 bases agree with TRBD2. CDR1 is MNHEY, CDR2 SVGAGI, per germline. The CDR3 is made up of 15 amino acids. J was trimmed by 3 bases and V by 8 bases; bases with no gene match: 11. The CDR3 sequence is CASQRTGGAEETQYF. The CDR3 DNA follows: TGTGCCAGCCAGAGAACGGGGGGGGCTGAAGAGACCCAGTACTTC.

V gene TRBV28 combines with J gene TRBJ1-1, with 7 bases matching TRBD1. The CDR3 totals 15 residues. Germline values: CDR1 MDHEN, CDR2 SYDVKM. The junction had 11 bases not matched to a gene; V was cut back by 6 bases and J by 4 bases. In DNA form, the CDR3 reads TGTGCCAGCAGCCCGCGGGGACAGCCCACCACTGAAGCTTTCTTT. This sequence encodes CASSPRGQPTTEAFF.

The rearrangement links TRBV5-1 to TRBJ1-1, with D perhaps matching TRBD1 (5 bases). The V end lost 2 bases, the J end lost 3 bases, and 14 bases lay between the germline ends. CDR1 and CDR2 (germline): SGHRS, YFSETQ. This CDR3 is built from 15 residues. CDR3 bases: TGCGCCAGCAGCTTTATGGGGACTGCGGACACTGAAGCTTTCTTT. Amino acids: CASSFMGTADTEAFF.

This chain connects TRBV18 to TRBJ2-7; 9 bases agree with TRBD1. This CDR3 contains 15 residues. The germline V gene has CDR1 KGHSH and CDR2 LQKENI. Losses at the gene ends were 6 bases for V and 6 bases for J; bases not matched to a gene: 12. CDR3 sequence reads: CASSVGQGVLREQYV. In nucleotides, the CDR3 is TGTGCCAGCTCGGTGGGACAGGGAGTCTTGCGCGAGCAGTACGTC.

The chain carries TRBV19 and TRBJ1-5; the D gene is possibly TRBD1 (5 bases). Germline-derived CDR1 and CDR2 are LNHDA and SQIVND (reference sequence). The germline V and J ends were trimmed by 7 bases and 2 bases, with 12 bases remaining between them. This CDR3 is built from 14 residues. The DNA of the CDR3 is TGTGCCAGTACCACAGGTATCGGCAATCAGCCCCAGCATTTT. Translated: CASTTGIGNQPQHF.

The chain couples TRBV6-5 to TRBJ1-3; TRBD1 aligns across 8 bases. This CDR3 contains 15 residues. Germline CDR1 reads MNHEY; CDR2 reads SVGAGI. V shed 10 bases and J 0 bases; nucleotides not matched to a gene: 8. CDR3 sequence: CAIFDRGISGNTIYF. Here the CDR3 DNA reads TGTGCCATCTTTGACAGGGGTATCTCTGGAAACACCATATATTTT.

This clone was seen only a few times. The CDR3 region is CASSASTDSNSPLHF. The CDR3 DNA sequence: TGTGCCAGCAGCGCGAGTACAGATTCTAATTCACCCCTCCACTTT. V gene TRBV9 combines with J gene TRBJ1-6; no firm D call. Per the germline V gene, CDR1 is SGDLS and CDR2 is YYNGEE. The CDR3 totals 15 residues. V gave up 3 bases and J gave up 6 bases, with 13 bases separating them.

The CDR3 loop reads CASSMRDFAYNEQFF. In DNA, the CDR3 is TGTGCCAGTAGTATGCGTGACTTCGCATACAATGAGCAGTTCTTC. The chain uses TRBV19 and TRBJ2-1, with D uncertain. The CDR3 loop spans 15 amino acids. V was trimmed by 3 bases and J by 4 bases, leaving 13 bases between them. CDR1 LNHDA and CDR2 SQIVND come from the germline V gene (reference sequence).

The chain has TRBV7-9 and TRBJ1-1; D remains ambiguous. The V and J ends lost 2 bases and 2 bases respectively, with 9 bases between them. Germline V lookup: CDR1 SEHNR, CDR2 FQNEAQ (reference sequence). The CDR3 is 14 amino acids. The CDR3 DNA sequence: TGTGCCAGCAGCTTACAGTACCCTAACACTGAAGCTTTCTTT. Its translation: CASSLQYPNTEAFF.

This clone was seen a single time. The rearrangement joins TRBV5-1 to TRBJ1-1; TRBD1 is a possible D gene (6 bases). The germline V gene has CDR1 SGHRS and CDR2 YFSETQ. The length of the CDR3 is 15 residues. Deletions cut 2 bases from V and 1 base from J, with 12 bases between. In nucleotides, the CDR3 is TGCGCCAGCAGCTTTCAACAAGGGGGGAACACTGAAGCTTTCTTT. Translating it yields CASSFQQGGNTEAFF.

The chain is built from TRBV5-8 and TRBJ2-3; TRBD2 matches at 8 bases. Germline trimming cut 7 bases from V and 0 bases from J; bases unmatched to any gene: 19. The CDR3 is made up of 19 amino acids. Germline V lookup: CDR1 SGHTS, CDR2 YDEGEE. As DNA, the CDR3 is TGTGCCAGCCCCTCTGGACTTGGCGGGGGGACTACTAGCACAGATACGCAGTATTTT. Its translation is CASPSGLGGGTTSTDTQYF.